What follows are 3 T cell receptor beta chains derived from one specimen sequenced in a study of shared clonotypes between healthy human individuals. The data were produced by immunoSEQ multiplex PCR, yet TCRdb's version contains in-frame clones alone and is incomplete. The sample holds more than 1.2 million clones; around 98.5% are singletons and the top ten take approximately 0.38%. The sample consisted of naive CD4+ T cells sorted from blood. Documented subset: CD45RA+ positively selected. Receptor source: a young man in good health.

The chain links TRBV11-3 to TRBJ2-7, with TRBD2 matching over 7 bases. This CDR3 spans 15 amino acids. Germline V gene lookup returns CDR1 SGHNT and CDR2 YENEEA. Trimming removed 5 bases from V and 1 base from J; junction bases left unmatched: 8. CDR3 sequence reads: CASSPARGVSYEQYF. The CDR3 DNA reads TGTGCCAGCAGCCCCGCCCGGGGGGTATCCTACGAGCAGTACTTC.

V and J are TRBV4-3 and TRBJ2-7; D might be TRBD2 (6 bases). The germline V gene encodes CDR1 LGHNA and CDR2 YSLEER. CDR3 length: 14 residues. Trimming took 3 bases from V and 4 from J, leaving 13 bases between them. CDR3: CASSQEGAPYEQYF. The CDR3, as DNA: TGCGCCAGCAGCCAGGAGGGAGCCCCTTACGAGCAGTACTTC.

Worth noting for this clone: This sample also contains other DNA sequences that code for the same CDR3. The rearrangement links TRBV20-1 to TRBJ2-5; a possible D gene is TRBD1 (5 bases). The ends were cut back, 3 bases at V and 8 bases at J, with 10 bases in the middle. CDR3 length: 11 amino acids. Germline lookup yields CDR1 DFQATT and CDR2 SNEGSKA (reference sequence). This CDR3 is CSARSRETQYF. The CDR3 coding sequence is TGCAGTGCTAGGTCCAGGGAAACCCAGTACTTC.